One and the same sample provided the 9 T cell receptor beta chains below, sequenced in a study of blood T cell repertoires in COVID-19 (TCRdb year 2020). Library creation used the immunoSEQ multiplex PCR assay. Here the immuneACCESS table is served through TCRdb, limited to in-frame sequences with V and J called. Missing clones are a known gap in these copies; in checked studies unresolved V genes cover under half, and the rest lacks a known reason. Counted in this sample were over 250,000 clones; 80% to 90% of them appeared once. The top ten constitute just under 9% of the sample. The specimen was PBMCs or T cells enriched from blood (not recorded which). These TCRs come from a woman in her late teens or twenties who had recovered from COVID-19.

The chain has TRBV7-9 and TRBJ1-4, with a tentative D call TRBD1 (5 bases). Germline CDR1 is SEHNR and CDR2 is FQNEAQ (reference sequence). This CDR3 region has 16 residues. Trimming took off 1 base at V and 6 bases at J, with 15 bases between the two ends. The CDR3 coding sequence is TGTGCCAGCAGCTTAGGAGAGGGACTGGGTTATGAAAAACTGTTTTTT. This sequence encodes CASSLGEGLGYEKLFF.

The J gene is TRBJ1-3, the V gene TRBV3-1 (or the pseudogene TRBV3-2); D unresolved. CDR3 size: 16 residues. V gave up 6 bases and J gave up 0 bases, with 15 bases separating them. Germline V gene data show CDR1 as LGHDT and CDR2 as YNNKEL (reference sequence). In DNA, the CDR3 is TGTGCCAGCAGGTCCGGGGTTGCTTTCTCTGGAAACACCATATATTTT. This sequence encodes CASRSGVAFSGNTIYF.

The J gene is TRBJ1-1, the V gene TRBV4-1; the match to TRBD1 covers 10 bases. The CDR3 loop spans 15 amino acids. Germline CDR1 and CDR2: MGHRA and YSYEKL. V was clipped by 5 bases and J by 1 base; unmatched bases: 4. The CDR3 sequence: CASSGRDRGNTEAFF. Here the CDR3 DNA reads TGCGCCAGCAGCGGAAGGGACAGGGGGAACACTGAAGCTTTCTTT.

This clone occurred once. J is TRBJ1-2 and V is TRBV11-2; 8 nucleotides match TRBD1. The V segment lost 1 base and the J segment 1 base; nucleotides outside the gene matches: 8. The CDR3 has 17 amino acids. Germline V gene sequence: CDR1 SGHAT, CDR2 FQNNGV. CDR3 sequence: CASSLVAGTGDNYGYTF. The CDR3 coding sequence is TGTGCCAGCAGCTTAGTTGCCGGGACAGGCGATAACTATGGCTACACCTTC.

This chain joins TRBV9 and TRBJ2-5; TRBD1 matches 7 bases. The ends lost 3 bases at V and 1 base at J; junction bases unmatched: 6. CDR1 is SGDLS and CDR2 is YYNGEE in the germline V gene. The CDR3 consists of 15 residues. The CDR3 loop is CASSGGTGVQETQYF. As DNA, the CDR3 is TGTGCCAGCAGCGGAGGAACAGGGGTCCAAGAGACCCAGTACTTC.

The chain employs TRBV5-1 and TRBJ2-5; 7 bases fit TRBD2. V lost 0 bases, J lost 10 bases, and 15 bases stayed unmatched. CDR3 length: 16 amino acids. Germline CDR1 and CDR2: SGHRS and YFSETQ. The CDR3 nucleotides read TGCGCCAGCAGCTTGGGATCCGGGACTACCTACGTGGGCCAGTACTTC. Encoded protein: CASSLGSGTTYVGQYF.

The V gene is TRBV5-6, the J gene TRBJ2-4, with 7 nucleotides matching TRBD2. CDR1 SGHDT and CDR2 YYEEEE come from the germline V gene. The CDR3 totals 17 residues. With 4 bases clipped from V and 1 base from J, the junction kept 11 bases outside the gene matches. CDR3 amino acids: CASSVDMGLRAKNIQYF. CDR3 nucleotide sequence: TGTGCCAGCAGCGTAGACATGGGACTACGGGCCAAAAACATTCAGTACTTC.

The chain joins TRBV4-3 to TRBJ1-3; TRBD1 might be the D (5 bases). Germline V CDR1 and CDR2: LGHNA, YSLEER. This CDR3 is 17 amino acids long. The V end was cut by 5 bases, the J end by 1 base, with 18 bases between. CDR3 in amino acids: CASSLDSPGWSGNTIYF. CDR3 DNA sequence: TGCGCCAGCAGCTTAGATAGCCCAGGGTGGTCTGGAAACACCATATATTTT.

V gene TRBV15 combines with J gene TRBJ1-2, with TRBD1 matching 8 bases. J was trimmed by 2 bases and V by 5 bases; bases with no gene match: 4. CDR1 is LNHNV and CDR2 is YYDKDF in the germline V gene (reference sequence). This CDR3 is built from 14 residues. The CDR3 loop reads CATSFRQGNYGYTF. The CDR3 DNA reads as TGTGCCACCAGCTTCCGACAGGGGAACTATGGCTACACCTTC.